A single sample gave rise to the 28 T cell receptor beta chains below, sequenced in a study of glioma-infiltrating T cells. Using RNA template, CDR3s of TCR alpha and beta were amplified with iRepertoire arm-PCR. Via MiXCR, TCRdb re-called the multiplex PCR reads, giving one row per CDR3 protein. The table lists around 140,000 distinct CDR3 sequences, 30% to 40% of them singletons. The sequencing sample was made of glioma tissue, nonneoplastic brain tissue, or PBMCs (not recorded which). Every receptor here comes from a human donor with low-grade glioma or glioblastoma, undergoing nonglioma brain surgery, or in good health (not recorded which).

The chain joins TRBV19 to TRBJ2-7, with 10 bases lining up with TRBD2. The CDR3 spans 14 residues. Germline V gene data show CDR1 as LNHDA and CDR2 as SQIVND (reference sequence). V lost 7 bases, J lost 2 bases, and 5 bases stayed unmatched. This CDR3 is CASTTTSGTYEQYF. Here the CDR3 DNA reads TGTGCCAGTACCACTACTAGCGGGACCTACGAGCAGTACTTC.

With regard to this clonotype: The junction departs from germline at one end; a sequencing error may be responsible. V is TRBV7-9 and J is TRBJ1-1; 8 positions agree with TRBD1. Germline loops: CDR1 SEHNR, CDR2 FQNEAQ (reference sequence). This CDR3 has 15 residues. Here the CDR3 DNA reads TGTGCCAGCAGCCCGCCGACAGGGGCGAACCCTGAAGCTTTCTTT. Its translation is CASSPPTGANPEAFF.

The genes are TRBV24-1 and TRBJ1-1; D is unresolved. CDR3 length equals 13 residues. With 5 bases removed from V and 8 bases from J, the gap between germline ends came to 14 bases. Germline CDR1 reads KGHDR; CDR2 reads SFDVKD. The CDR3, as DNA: TGTGCCACCAGTGCTTTAGCTGCCACCGAAGCTTTCTTT. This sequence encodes CATSALAATEAFF.

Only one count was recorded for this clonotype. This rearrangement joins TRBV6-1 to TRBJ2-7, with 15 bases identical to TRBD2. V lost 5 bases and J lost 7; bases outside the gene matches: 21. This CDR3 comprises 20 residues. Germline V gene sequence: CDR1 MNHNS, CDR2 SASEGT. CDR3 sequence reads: CASSTRKRTSGGDSSREQYF. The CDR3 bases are TGTGCCAGCAGTACCCGAAAGCGGACTAGCGGGGGGGACTCATCGAGAGAGCAGTACTTC.

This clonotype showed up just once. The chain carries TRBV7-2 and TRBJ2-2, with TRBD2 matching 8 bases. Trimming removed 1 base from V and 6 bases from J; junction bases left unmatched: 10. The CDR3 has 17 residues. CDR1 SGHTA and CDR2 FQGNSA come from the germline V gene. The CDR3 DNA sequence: TGTGCCAGCAGCTTAGGACCCGGGAGGGCCAAACCCGGGGAGCTGTTTTTT. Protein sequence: CASSLGPGRAKPGELFF.

The CDR3 loop is CSVWGRSNTEAFF. DNA of the CDR3: TGCAGTGTATGGGGGCGATCGAACACTGAAGCTTTCTTT. The rearrangement joins TRBV20-1 to TRBJ1-1; tentatively, D is TRBD1 (6 bases). CDR3 length: 13 residues. Trimming pared 7 bases from V and 1 base from J, leaving 13 bases between. The germline V gene has CDR1 DFQATT and CDR2 SNEGSKA (reference sequence).

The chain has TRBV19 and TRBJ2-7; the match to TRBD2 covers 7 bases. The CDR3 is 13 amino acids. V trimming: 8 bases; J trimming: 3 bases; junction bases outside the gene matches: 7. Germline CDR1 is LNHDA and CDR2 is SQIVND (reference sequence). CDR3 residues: CASSGTTVYEQYF. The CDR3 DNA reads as TGTGCCAGTTCCGGGACTACGGTCTACGAGCAGTACTTC.

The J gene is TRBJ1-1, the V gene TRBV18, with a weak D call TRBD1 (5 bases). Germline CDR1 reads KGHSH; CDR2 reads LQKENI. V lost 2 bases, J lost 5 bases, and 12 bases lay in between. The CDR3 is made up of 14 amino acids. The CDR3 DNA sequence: TGTGCCAGCTCACCAAGACTAGGGGAGACTGAAGCTTTCTTT. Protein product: CASSPRLGETEAFF.

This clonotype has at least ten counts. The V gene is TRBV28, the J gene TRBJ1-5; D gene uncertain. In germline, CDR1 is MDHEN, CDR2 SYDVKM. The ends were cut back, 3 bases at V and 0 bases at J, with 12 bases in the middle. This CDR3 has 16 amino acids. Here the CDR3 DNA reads TGTGCCAGCAGTTTCGGAGGAATCCTTAGCAATCAGCCCCAGCATTTT. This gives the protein CASSFGGILSNQPQHF.

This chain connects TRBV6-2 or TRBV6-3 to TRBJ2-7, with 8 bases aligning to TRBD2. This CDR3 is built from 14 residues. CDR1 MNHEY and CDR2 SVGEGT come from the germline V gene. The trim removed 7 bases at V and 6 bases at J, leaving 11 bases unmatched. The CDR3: CASTTGGPISEQYF. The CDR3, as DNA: TGTGCCAGCACGACGGGAGGGCCCATTAGCGAGCAGTACTTC.

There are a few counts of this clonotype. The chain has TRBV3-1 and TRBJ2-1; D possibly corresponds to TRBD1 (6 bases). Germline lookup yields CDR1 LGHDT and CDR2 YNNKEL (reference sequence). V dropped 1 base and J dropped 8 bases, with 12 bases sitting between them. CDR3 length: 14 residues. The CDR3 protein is CASSQGTGKHEQFF. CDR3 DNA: TGTGCCAGCAGCCAAGGTACAGGGAAGCATGAGCAGTTCTTC.

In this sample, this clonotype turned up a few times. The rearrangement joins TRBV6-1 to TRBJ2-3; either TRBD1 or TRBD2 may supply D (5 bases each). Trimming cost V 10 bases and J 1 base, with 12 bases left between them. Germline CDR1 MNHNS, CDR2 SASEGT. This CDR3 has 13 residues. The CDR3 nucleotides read TGTGCCACAATCGGGGCTGGCACAGATACGCAGTATTTT. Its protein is CATIGAGTDTQYF.

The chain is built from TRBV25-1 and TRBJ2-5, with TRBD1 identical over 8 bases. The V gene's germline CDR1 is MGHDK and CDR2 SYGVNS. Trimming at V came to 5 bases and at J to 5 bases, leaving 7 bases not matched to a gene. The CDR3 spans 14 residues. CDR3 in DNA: TGTGCCAGCAGTCCGTCAGGGGGCTCGGAGACCCAGTACTTC. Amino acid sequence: CASSPSGGSETQYF. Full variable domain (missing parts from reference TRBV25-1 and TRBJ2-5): EADIYQTPRYLVIGTGKKITLECSQTMGHDKMYWYQQDPGMELHLIHYSYGVNSTEKGDLSSESTVSRIRTEHFPLTLESARPSHTSQYLCASSPSGGSETQYFGPGTRLLVL.

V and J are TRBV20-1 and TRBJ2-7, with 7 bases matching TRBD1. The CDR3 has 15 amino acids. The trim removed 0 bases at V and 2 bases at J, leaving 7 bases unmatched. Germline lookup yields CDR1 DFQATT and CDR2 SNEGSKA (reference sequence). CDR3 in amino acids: CSARDTAGGTYEQYF. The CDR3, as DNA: TGCAGTGCTAGAGATACGGCAGGGGGAACCTACGAGCAGTACTTC.

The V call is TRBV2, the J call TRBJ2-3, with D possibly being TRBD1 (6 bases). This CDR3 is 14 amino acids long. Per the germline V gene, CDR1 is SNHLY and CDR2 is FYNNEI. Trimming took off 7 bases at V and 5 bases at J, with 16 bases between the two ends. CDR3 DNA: TGTGCCAGCACCCTGAGACAGGCCAAAGATACGCAGTATTTT. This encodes CASTLRQAKDTQYF.

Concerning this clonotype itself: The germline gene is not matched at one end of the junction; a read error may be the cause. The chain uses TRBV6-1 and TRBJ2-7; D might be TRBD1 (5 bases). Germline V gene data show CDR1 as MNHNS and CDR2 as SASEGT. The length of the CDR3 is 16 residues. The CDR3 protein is CAISELWGSSSDEQYF. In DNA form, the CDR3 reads TGTGCCATCAGTGAGCTGTGGGGCAGTAGTTCGGACGAGCAGTACTTC.

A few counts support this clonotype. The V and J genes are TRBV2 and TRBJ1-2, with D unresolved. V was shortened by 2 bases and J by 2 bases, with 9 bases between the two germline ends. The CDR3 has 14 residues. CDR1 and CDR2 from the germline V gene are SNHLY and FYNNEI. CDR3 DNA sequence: TGTGCCAGCAGTGAAAGCGGACGGAACTATGGCTACACCTTC. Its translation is CASSESGRNYGYTF.

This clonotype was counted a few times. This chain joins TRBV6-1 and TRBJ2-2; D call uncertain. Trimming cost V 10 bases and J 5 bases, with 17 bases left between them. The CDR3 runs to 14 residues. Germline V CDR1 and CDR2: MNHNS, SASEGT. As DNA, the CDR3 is TGTGCCACCCAGATGGAGATGGGAACCGGGGAGCTGTTTTTT. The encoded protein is CATQMEMGTGELFF.

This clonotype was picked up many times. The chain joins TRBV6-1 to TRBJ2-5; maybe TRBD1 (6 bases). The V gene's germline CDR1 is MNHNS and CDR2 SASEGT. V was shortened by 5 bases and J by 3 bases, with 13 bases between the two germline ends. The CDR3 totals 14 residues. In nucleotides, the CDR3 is TGTGCCAGCAGTCACTACCGGGACAAAGAGACCCAGTACTTC. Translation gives CASSHYRDKETQYF.

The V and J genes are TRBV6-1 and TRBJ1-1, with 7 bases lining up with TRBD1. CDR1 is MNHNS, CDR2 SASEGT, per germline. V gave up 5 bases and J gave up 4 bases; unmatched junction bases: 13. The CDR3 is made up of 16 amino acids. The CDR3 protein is CASSSYPGGLSTEAFF. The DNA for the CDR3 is TGTGCCAGCAGTTCCTATCCAGGGGGATTGAGCACTGAAGCTTTCTTT.

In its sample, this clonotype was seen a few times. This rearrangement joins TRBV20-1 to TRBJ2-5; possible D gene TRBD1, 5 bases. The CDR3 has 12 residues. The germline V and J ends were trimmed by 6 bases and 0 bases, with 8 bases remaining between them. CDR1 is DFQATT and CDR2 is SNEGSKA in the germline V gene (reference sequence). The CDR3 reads CSAQEYQETQYF. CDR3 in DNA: TGCAGTGCACAGGAGTACCAAGAGACCCAGTACTTC.

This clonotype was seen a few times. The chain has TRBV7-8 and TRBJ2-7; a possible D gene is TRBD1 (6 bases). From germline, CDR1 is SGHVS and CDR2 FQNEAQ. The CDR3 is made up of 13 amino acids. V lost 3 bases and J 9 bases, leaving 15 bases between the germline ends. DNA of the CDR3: TGTGCCAGCAGCTTGGGGACAAGTTCGAGGCAGTACTTC. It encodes CASSLGTSSRQYF.

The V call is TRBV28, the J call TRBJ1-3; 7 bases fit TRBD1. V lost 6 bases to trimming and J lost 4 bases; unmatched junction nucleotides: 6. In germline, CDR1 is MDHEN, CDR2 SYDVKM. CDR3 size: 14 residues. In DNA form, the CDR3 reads TGTGCCAGCAGCACGACAGGGAAAGGAAACACCATATATTTT. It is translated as CASSTTGKGNTIYF.

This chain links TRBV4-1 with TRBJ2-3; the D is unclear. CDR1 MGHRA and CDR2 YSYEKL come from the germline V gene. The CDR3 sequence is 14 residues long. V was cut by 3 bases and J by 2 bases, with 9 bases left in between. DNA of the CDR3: TGCGCCAGCAGCCAGTCCCTCCCCACAGATACGCAGTATTTT. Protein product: CASSQSLPTDTQYF.

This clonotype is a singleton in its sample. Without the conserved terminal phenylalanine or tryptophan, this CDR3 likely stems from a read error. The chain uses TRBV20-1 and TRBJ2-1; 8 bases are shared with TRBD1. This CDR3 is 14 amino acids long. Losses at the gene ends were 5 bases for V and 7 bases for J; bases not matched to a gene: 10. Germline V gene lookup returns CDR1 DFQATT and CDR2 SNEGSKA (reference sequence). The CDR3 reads CSAPPPDRVNEQFS. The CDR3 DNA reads TGCAGTGCTCCCCCCCCGGACAGGGTAAATGAGCAGTTCTCC.

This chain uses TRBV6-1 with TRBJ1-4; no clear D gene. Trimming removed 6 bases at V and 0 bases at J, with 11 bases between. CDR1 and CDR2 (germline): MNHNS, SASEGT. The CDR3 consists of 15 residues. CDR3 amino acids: CASSPRAATNEKLFF. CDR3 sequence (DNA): TGTGCCAGCAGCCCACGGGCCGCAACTAATGAAAAACTGTTTTTT.

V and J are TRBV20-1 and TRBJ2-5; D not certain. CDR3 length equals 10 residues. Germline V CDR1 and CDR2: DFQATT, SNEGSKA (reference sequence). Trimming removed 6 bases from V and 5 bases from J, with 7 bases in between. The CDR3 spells CSAERETQYF. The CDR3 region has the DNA TGCAGTGCGGAACGGGAGACCCAGTACTTC.

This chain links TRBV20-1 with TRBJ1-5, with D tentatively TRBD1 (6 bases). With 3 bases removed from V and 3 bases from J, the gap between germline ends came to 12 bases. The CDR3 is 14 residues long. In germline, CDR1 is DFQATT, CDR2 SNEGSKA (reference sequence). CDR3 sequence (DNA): TGCAGTGCTAGGGTCGGGGGGCCCAATCAGCCCCAGCATTTT. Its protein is CSARVGGPNQPQHF.